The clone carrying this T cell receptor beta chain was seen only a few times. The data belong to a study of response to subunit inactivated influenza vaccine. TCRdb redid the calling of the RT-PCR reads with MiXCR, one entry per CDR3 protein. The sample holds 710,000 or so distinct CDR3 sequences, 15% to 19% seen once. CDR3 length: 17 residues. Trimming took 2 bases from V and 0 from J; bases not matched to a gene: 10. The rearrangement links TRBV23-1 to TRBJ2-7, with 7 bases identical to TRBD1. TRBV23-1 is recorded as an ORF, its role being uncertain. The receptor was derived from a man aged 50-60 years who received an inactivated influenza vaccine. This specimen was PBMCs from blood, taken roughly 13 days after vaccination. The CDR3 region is CASSQGQSAGGSYEQYF. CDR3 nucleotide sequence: TGCGCCAGCAGTCAAGGGCAGAGTGCAGGGGGCTCCTACGAGCAGTACTTC.